These 28 T cell receptor beta chains were all obtained from the same sample, sequenced in a study of blood T cells in healthy people across ages. The authors ran a second PCR of roughly 6 to 12 cycles using a sample-barcoded 5' primer and a J-beta primer mix. A single record per CDR3 protein comes from TCRdb applying MiXCR to the 5' RACE reads. The sample holds some 1.5 million distinct CDR3 sequences; over 25% are singletons and the top ten take around 7.7%. Sample: blood. These receptors were obtained from a woman aged 25 to 39 in good health.

This clonotype has just a few counts. This chain links TRBV29-1 with TRBJ2-3; 8 bases fit TRBD1. The CDR3 length is 13 residues. Looked up from germline, CDR1 is SQVTM and CDR2 is ANQGSEA. Trimming cost V 4 bases and J 6 bases; bases outside gene matches: 6. The CDR3 DNA is TGCAGCGTTGCTACAGGGGGAATGGATACGCAGTATTTT. This codes for CSVATGGMDTQYF.

The sample holds a few counts of this clonotype. This sequence joins TRBV7-9 and TRBJ1-2; D uncertain. Germline V lookup: CDR1 SEHNR, CDR2 FQNEAQ (reference sequence). The CDR3 length is 15 residues. V lost 4 bases and J 4 bases, leaving 16 bases between the germline ends. The CDR3 here is CASSSDTNEAYGYTF. The CDR3, as DNA: TGTGCCAGCAGCTCTGACACCAACGAGGCCTATGGCTACACCTTC.

The chain employs TRBV6-1 and TRBJ1-5, with D perhaps matching TRBD1 (6 bases). Germline assignment: CDR1 MNHNS and CDR2 SASEGT. V lost 0 bases, J lost 2 bases, and 8 bases lay in between. The CDR3 consists of 15 residues. The CDR3 sequence: CASSEAHRGNQPQHF. The CDR3 DNA is TGTGCCAGCAGTGAAGCGCACAGGGGCAATCAGCCCCAGCATTTT.

About this clonotype itself: The junction shows a germline mismatch at one end, possibly a read error. The chain has TRBV9 and TRBJ1-1, with D possibly matching TRBD1 (5 bases). The CDR3 sequence is 15 residues long. The germline V gene has CDR1 SGDLS and CDR2 YYNGEE. The CDR3 spells CASSEWTGQNTKAFF. The CDR3 region has the DNA TGTGCCAGCAGCGAGTGGACGGGGCAGAACACTAAAGCTTTCTTT.

This clonotype was seen a few times. The chain links TRBV24-1 to TRBJ1-5, with 9 bases matching TRBD1. With V trimmed by 5 bases and J by 5 bases, 9 bases remained unmatched. The germline V gene encodes CDR1 KGHDR and CDR2 SFDVKD. The CDR3 is 16 amino acids. CDR3 coding DNA: TGTGCCACCAGTGGAGGACAGGGGACTACCCATCAGCCCCAGCATTTT. This gives the protein CATSGGQGTTHQPQHF.

The chain joins TRBV6-1 to TRBJ2-7; D call uncertain. The CDR3 spans 11 residues. V shed 4 bases and J shed 7 bases, with 8 bases lying between them. Germline V gene data show CDR1 as MNHNS and CDR2 as SASEGT. DNA for the CDR3: TGTGCCAGCAGTGGAATGGGGGAGCAGTACTTC. Its protein is CASSGMGEQYF.

V usage is TRBV20-1 and J usage is TRBJ2-3; 13 bases align to TRBD2. The CDR3 covers 18 residues. The germline gives CDR1 DFQATT, CDR2 SNEGSKA (reference sequence). J was trimmed by 0 bases and V by 0 bases; bases with no gene match: 6. The CDR3 reads CSARDGTSGRASTDTQYF. The CDR3 DNA reads TGCAGTGCTAGAGATGGCACTAGCGGGAGGGCCAGCACAGATACGCAGTATTTT.

Remarks on this clonotype: Mismatch with germline at one junction end may stem from a read error. V gene TRBV4-3 combines with J gene TRBJ2-1, with D possibly being TRBD2 (5 bases). The CDR3 has 14 amino acids. The germline V gene has CDR1 LGHNA and CDR2 YSLEER. The CDR3 sequence: CASSQGGSYKEQFF. The DNA of the CDR3 is TGCGCCAGCAGCCAAGGTGGGAGTTACAAAGAGCAGTTCTTC.

The rearrangement links TRBV7-6 to TRBJ2-5; maybe TRBD2 (7 bases). This CDR3 spans 14 amino acids. V was clipped by 5 bases and J by 4 bases, with 14 bases between them. Per the germline V gene, CDR1 is SGHVS and CDR2 is FNYEAQ. The CDR3 nucleotides are TGTGCCAGCAGCCCTTGGGGGGGCCCAGAGACCCAGTACTTC. Translating it yields CASSPWGGPETQYF.

In regard to this clonotype: A single base separates this from a much larger clone, so it may be a read error. The CDR3 DNA reads TGCAGCGCCGGAGATCGATCTGGCGAGCAGTACTTC. This translates into CSAGDRSGEQYF. V gene TRBV29-1 combines with J gene TRBJ2-7, with D hard to call. This CDR3 comprises 12 residues. Trimming cost V 7 bases and J 6 bases, with 16 bases left between them. From germline, CDR1 is SQVTM and CDR2 ANQGSEA.

This chain connects TRBV21-1 to TRBJ2-7; the table's TRBD2 call for D was not verified on the DNA. TRBV21-1 is annotated as a pseudogene. The CDR3 runs 15 residues. CDR3 nucleotides: TGTGCCGCAGCAACCCCGGGACTAGCGAACTACGAGCAGTACTTC. It encodes CAAATPGLANYEQYF.

This clonotype showed up many times. This rearrangement joins TRBV9 to TRBJ2-5; the D gene is possibly TRBD1 (6 bases). CDR3 length equals 14 residues. Trimming cost V 3 bases and J 4 bases, with 13 bases left between them. CDR1 is SGDLS and CDR2 is YYNGEE in the germline V gene. As DNA, the CDR3 is TGTGCCAGCAGCGCCCCATTCAGGGGAGAGACCCAGTACTTC. It translates to CASSAPFRGETQYF.

This clonotype was counted ten times or more. The chain joins TRBV5-1 to TRBJ2-7; maybe TRBD2 (6 bases). The length of the CDR3 is 15 residues. V was trimmed by 0 bases and J by 0 bases, leaving 10 bases between them. Germline CDR1 and CDR2: SGHRS and YFSETQ. The CDR3 loop is CASSLEGLSSYEQYF. The CDR3 bases are TGCGCCAGCAGCTTGGAGGGACTGTCCTCCTACGAGCAGTACTTC.

The chain has TRBV5-1 and TRBJ1-1, with D hard to call. The V and J ends lost 1 base and 0 bases respectively, with 10 bases between them. The CDR3 loop spans 15 amino acids. Germline V gives CDR1 SGHRS, CDR2 YFSETQ. The DNA of the CDR3 is TGCGCCAGCAGCTTGTTCGGACTTATGAACACTGAAGCTTTCTTT. Encoded protein: CASSLFGLMNTEAFF.

This clonotype was recorded a few times. The V call is TRBV12-3 or TRBV12-4, the J call TRBJ1-2; 7 bases align to TRBD1. This CDR3 has 14 amino acids. The J segment lost 1 base and the V segment lost 5 bases, leaving 4 bases of the junction unmatched. CDR3 in amino acids: CASSGDSNNYGYTF. Written as DNA, the CDR3 is TGTGCCAGCAGTGGGGACAGCAATAACTATGGCTACACCTTC.

In its sample, this clonotype was seen a few times. The chain has TRBV7-9 and TRBJ1-5; D gene uncertain. Germline CDR1 reads SEHNR; CDR2 reads FQNEAQ (reference sequence). This CDR3 is built from 13 residues. V lost 5 bases and J 9 bases, leaving 14 bases between the germline ends. In DNA form, the CDR3 reads TGTGCCAGCAGCCCGGACCCCCGTTCGCCCCAGCATTTT. Translating it yields CASSPDPRSPQHF.

This clonotype was observed a handful of times. A much larger clone differs from this one at a single base, so this may be a read error. The CDR3 sequence: CASSQGLALYNEQFF. The DNA for the CDR3 is TGTGCCAGCAGCCAGGGACTAGCGCTTTACAATGAGCAGTTCTTC. V gene TRBV3-1 combines with J gene TRBJ2-1; 10 nucleotides agree with TRBD2. CDR1 and CDR2 (germline): LGHDT, YNNKEL (reference sequence). Trimming took 3 bases from V and 4 from J; bases not matched to a gene: 3. The CDR3 consists of 15 residues.

This clonotype was detected many times. CDR3 sequence (DNA): TGTGCCAGCAGCGTACTTACTAGCACAGATACGCAGTATTTT. It codes for CASSVLTSTDTQYF. The rearrangement joins TRBV9 to TRBJ2-3; D not resolved. The ends were cut back, 1 base at V and 0 bases at J, with 6 bases in the middle. The V gene's germline CDR1 is SGDLS and CDR2 YYNGEE. The CDR3 totals 14 residues.

The J gene is TRBJ1-2, the V gene TRBV5-1, with 7 bases aligning to TRBD1. The CDR3 totals 14 residues. Unmatched junction bases numbered 11, after V lost 4 bases and J lost 8 bases. Per the germline V gene, CDR1 is SGHRS and CDR2 is YFSETQ. CDR3 protein: CASSMGTDVSGYTF. DNA for the CDR3: TGCGCCAGCAGCATGGGGACAGACGTTTCGGGCTACACCTTC.

This clonotype has just a few counts. The genes are TRBV29-1 and TRBJ1-2; D is uncertain. Trimming shortened V by 1 base and J by 7 bases, and 16 bases separated the two germline ends. This CDR3 region has 14 residues. CDR1 and CDR2 from the germline V gene are SQVTM and ANQGSEA. CDR3 amino acids: CSVEGGPRGRGYTF. The CDR3 nucleotides are TGCAGCGTTGAAGGCGGACCTAGAGGACGTGGCTACACCTTC. The variable domain in full, completed from reference TRBV29-1 and TRBJ1-2, reads SAVISQKPSRDICQRGTSLTIQCQVDSQVTMMFWYRQQPGQSLTLIATANQGSEATYESGFVIDKFPISRPNLTFSTLTVSNMSPEDSSIYLCSVEGGPRGRGYTFGSGTRLTVV.

This clonotype was detected only a few times. This sequence joins TRBV20-1 and TRBJ2-5; D may match TRBD1 or TRBD2 (7 bases each). The CDR3 has 14 amino acids. The germline V gene has CDR1 DFQATT and CDR2 SNEGSKA (reference sequence). Trimming removed 3 bases from V and 5 bases from J, with 16 bases in between. DNA for the CDR3: TGCAGTGCTAGTGGGAGGGCCAGGGGGGAGACCCAGTACTTC. Translated: CSASGRARGETQYF.

J is TRBJ2-3 and V is TRBV6-6; the match to TRBD1 covers 9 bases. V shed 7 bases, J shed 4 bases, and the junction held 12 bases outside the gene matches. Per the germline V gene, CDR1 is MNHNY and CDR2 is SVGAGI (reference sequence). The CDR3 consists of 16 residues. CDR3 region: CASTRYGTGSSDTQYF. The CDR3 bases are TGTGCCAGCACCCGATACGGGACAGGGTCCTCAGATACGCAGTATTTT.

V and J are TRBV5-1 and TRBJ2-1; TRBD2 matches 10 bases. This CDR3 has 16 amino acids. Germline assignment: CDR1 SGHRS and CDR2 YFSETQ. Trimming took 2 bases from V and 4 from J; bases not matched to a gene: 6. CDR3 protein: CASSFFGTSEYNEQFF. The DNA for the CDR3 is TGCGCCAGCAGCTTCTTCGGGACTAGCGAGTACAATGAGCAGTTCTTC.

This clonotype came up many times. V is TRBV6-2 or TRBV6-3 and J is TRBJ2-3; D unclear. V dropped 0 bases and J dropped 4 bases, with 20 bases sitting between them. Germline assignment: CDR1 MNHEY and CDR2 SVGEGT. The CDR3 runs 18 residues. The DNA for the CDR3 is TGTGCCAGCAGTTACTCCTATAAGACCCCGTGGGTCCCAGATACGCAGTATTTT. Protein sequence: CASSYSYKTPWVPDTQYF.

A remark on this clonotype: One junction end disagrees with the germline gene, perhaps due to a read error. The chain uses TRBV28 and TRBJ1-5; D gene uncertain. The length of the CDR3 is 13 residues. CDR1 MDHEN and CDR2 SYDVKM come from the germline V gene. The CDR3 nucleotides read TGTGCCAGCAGTTTATATAGCAATCCGCCCCAGCATTTT. It codes for CASSLYSNPPQHF.

This clonotype was seen a few times. The chain couples TRBV3-1 to TRBJ2-5, with D unresolved. The DNA end lines up better with TRBJ2-7; the J call may be wrong. This CDR3 spans 12 amino acids. From germline, CDR1 is LGHDT and CDR2 YNNKEL (reference sequence). CDR3 region: CASSGRLGEQYF. CDR3 coding DNA: TGTGCCAGCAGCGGACGATTGGGCGAGCAGTACTTC.

This sequence joins TRBV4-2 and TRBJ2-3; 7 positions agree with TRBD2. CDR1 and CDR2 (germline): LGHNA, YNFKEQ. Germline trimming cut 1 base from V and 4 bases from J; bases unmatched to any gene: 8. There are 16 residues in the CDR3. The CDR3 spells CASSQAASGASDTQYF. For the CDR3, the DNA is TGTGCCAGCAGCCAAGCTGCCAGCGGGGCCTCAGATACGCAGTATTTT.

This chain joins TRBV10-3 and TRBJ1-3; D not resolved. This CDR3 region has 12 residues. V lost 6 bases and J 0 bases, leaving 3 bases between the germline ends. From germline, CDR1 is ENHRY and CDR2 SYGVKD. This chain's CDR3 is CAIRGSGNTIYF. The CDR3 DNA follows: TGTGCCATCAGGGGCTCTGGAAACACCATATATTTT.